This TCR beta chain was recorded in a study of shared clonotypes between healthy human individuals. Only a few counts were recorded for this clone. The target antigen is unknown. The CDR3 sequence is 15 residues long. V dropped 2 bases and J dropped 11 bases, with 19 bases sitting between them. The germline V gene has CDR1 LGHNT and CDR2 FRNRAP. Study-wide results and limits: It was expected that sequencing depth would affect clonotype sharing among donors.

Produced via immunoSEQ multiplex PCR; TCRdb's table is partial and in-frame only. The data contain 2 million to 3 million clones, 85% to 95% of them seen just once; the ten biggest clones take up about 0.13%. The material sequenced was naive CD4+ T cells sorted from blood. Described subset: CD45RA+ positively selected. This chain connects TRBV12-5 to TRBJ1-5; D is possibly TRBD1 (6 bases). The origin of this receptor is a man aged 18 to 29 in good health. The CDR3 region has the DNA TGTGCTAGTGGTTTGATACAGGGAGCCTCAGGGACCCAGCATTTT. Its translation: CASGLIQGASGTQHF.